This T cell receptor beta chain is drawn from a study of PD-1 blockade in classical Hodgkin lymphoma. Whole-study results and caveats: The study found complete responders had baseline diversity similar to newly diagnosed patients. Baseline TCR diversity was reportedly lower in newly diagnosed patients than in healthy donors. It was reported as lower still in relapsed/refractory patients.

Method: immunoSEQ multiplex PCR; TCRdb's copy keeps in-frame clones and lacks some. This table holds some 6,800 clones, around 84% found once. The CDR3 consists of 17 residues. Germline-derived CDR1 and CDR2 are SNHLY and FYNNEI. J lost 0 bases, V lost 8 bases, and 9 bases had no gene match. About this clone: No antigen is known for it.

Relapses following autologous stem cell transplantation were seen in all patients, with brentuximab vedotin exposure varying. This chain joins TRBV2 and TRBJ2-6, with 8 nucleotides matching TRBD1. Sequencing used peripheral blood mononuclear cells (PBMCs), obtained before the second cycle of nivolumab. The TCR comes from a human donor with classical Hodgkin lymphoma. The CDR3 here is CASRTGLPISGANVLTF. The DNA for the CDR3 is TGTGCCAGCCGGACAGGGCTACCCATCTCTGGGGCCAACGTCCTGACTTTC.